The 14 T cell receptor beta chains presented below share a single source sample, sequenced in a study of molecular identifiers for immune sequencing clone quantification. TCRdb re-derived calls from the PCR reads in MiXCR, one entry per CDR3 protein. The sample holds 63,000 or so distinct CDR3 sequences, under 20% seen once. Sequencing was carried out using naive CD8+ T cells from blood, with Jurkat cell RNA spiked in. The sample's subset: FACS-sorted CD8+CD4-CCR7+CD45RA+ naive T cells. Receptor source: a human donor in good health. Some libraries in this study had Jurkat cell RNA spiked in.

This clonotype was seen a handful of times. The rearrangement joins TRBV11-2 to TRBJ2-7, with 8 bases identical to TRBD2. The V and J ends lost 2 bases and 7 bases, in that order; junction bases with no gene match: 13. In germline, CDR1 is SGHAT, CDR2 FQNNGV. There are 16 residues in the CDR3. The CDR3 DNA is TGTGCCAGCAGCTTAAGGTCTAGCGGGCCTAACGGGGAGCAGTACTTC. Its protein is CASSLRSSGPNGEQYF.

This clonotype has more than one count but fewer than ten. A single base separates this from a much larger clone, so it may be a read error. Because the CDR3 is missing its conserved closing phenylalanine or tryptophan, this is likely a read error. V and J are TRBV29-1 and TRBJ2-7; D remains unclear. V lost 6 bases and J lost 3, with 21 bases in between. The CDR3 extends over 15 amino acids. In germline, CDR1 is SQVTM, CDR2 ANQGSEA. The CDR3 is CSVGGVRGVGYEQYL. CDR3 coding DNA: TGCAGCGTCGGTGGCGTTCGCGGTGTAGGCTACGAGCAGTACCTC.

In this sample, this clonotype turned up many times. This chain joins TRBV28 and TRBJ2-3; D is undetermined. The CDR3 loop spans 14 amino acids. Germline-derived CDR1 and CDR2 are MDHEN and SYDVKM. V lost 4 bases and J 4 bases, leaving 12 bases between the germline ends. CDR3 sequence reads: CASSSPLQSDTQYF. The CDR3 nucleotides are TGTGCCAGCAGTTCCCCCCTTCAGTCAGATACGCAGTATTTT.

This clonotype was counted many times. The J gene is TRBJ2-7, the V gene TRBV29-1; 8 nucleotides line up with TRBD1. The CDR3 runs to 12 residues. CDR1 and CDR2 from the germline V gene are SQVTM and ANQGSEA. With V trimmed by 4 bases and J by 3 bases, 2 bases remained unmatched. CDR3 nucleotides: TGCAGCGTTGGGACAGGGCTCTACGAGCAGTACTTC. Translating it yields CSVGTGLYEQYF.

The gene calls are TRBV3-1 and TRBJ2-1, with 11 bases that match TRBD2. CDR3 length: 15 residues. Trimming cost V 4 bases and J 7 bases; bases outside gene matches: 6. Germline CDR1 and CDR2: LGHDT and YNNKEL (reference sequence). The CDR3 reads CASSLSGRAVNEQFF. The CDR3 DNA is TGTGCCAGCAGCCTTAGCGGGAGGGCCGTTAATGAGCAGTTCTTC.

This clonotype was observed many times. The rearrangement joins TRBV3-1 to TRBJ2-3, with 9 bases identical to TRBD2. This CDR3 comprises 17 residues. Germline V lookup: CDR1 LGHDT, CDR2 YNNKEL (reference sequence). Losses at the gene ends were 4 bases for V and 3 bases for J; bases not matched to a gene: 11. CDR3 nucleotide sequence: TGTGCCAGCAGCCGACAGGGAGGCGGGAGGGCGACAGATACGCAGTATTTT. As protein: CASSRQGGGRATDTQYF.

As to this clonotype: This may arise from a read error, as a much more abundant clone is one base away. J is TRBJ2-5 and V is TRBV3-1; the match to TRBD2 covers 11 bases. Trimming at V came to 4 bases and at J to 5 bases, leaving 9 bases not matched to a gene. Germline CDR1 and CDR2: LGHDT and YNNKEL (reference sequence). There are 16 residues in the CDR3. CDR3 nucleotides: TGTGCCAGCAGCCCCGGGACTAGCGGCGGGTGGGAGACCCAGTACTTC. This encodes CASSPGTSGGWETQYF.

In its sample, this clonotype was seen many times. The chain has TRBV6-2 or TRBV6-3 and TRBJ2-2, with 9 bases that match TRBD1. Germline CDR1 is MNHEY and CDR2 is SVGEGT. The CDR3 runs 17 residues. After removal of 2 bases from V and 5 bases from J, the junction contained 9 bases not matched to a gene. The CDR3 DNA is TGTGCCAGCAGTTACCCCAAAACAGGGGGCAGTACCGGGGAGCTGTTTTTT. Protein: CASSYPKTGGSTGELFF.

This clonotype showed up just a few times. This chain joins TRBV14 and TRBJ2-1, with a tentative D call TRBD2 (6 bases). Germline CDR1 and CDR2: SGHDN and FVKESK. With 1 base removed from V and 3 bases from J, the gap between germline ends came to 13 bases. The CDR3 is 16 residues long. The CDR3 loop reads CASSQAGTPIYNEQFF. CDR3 coding DNA: TGTGCCAGCAGCCAAGCCGGGACTCCGATCTACAATGAGCAGTTCTTC.

This clonotype was seen ten or more times. J is TRBJ2-1 and V is TRBV4-3; D possibly corresponds to TRBD1 (5 bases). This CDR3 contains 13 residues. Trimming cost V 2 bases and J 8 bases, with 10 bases left between them. Germline-derived CDR1 and CDR2 are LGHNA and YSLEER. The CDR3 protein is CASSQFRVDEQFF. The CDR3 DNA sequence: TGCGCCAGCAGCCAATTCAGGGTCGATGAGCAGTTCTTC.

The chain carries TRBV19 and TRBJ2-2, with TRBD2 matching over 12 bases. The CDR3 covers 17 residues. Per germline, CDR1 LNHDA and CDR2 SQIVND (reference sequence). J was trimmed by 5 bases and V by 2 bases; bases with no gene match: 6. As DNA, the CDR3 is TGTGCCAGTAGTATATCCCTAGCGGGAGGGAGTACCGGGGAGCTGTTTTTT. Its protein is CASSISLAGGSTGELFF. The whole variable domain, remainder taken from reference TRBV19 and TRBJ2-2, is DGGITQSPKYLFRKEGQNVTLSCEQNLNHDAMYWYRQDPGQGLRLIYYSQIVNDFQKGDIAEGYSVSREKKESFPLTVTSAQKNPTAFYLCASSISLAGGSTGELFFGEGSRLTVL.

With regard to this clonotype: This could be a read error, since a much larger clone is one nucleotide away. The J gene is TRBJ2-1, the V gene TRBV11-2; tentative D call: TRBD2 (6 bases). Germline V CDR1 and CDR2: SGHAT, FQNNGV. CDR3 size: 14 residues. The CDR3 spells CAGSLGLSYNEQFF. Here the CDR3 DNA reads TGTGCCGGCAGCCTCGGACTATCCTACAATGAGCAGTTCTTC.

A word on this clonotype: Just one base apart from a much larger clone, this may be a read error. The chain has TRBV24-1 and TRBJ2-6; D gene ambiguous. The length of the CDR3 is 17 residues. The V and J ends lost 6 bases and 2 bases respectively, with 16 bases between them. Germline CDR1 KGHDR, CDR2 SFDVKD. In nucleotides, the CDR3 is TGTGCCACCAGTATTGGAGAGGCTCGCCCTGGGGCCAACGTCCTGACTTTC. It codes for CATSIGEARPGANVLTF.

Many counts were recorded for this clonotype. A read error may account for a junction end that differs from germline. CDR3: CASILGPWGTEAFF. CDR3 coding DNA: TGTGCCAGCATTTTAGGACCGTGGGGCACTGAAGCTTTCTTT. V gene TRBV28 combines with J gene TRBJ1-1; D unresolved. CDR1 and CDR2 from the germline V gene are MDHEN and SYDVKM. This CDR3 has 14 residues.